Here is one TCR beta chain with its context. Its antigen is not identified. TCRdb re-derived calls from the multiplex PCR reads in MiXCR, one entry per CDR3 protein. This sample has tens of thousands of distinct CDR3 sequences, with over 25% found just once. Trimming stripped 9 bases from V and 0 bases from J, with 17 bases between. This CDR3 is 15 amino acids long. Samples came from axillary lymph nodes draining the breast cancer. The sample originates from a study of breast tumors, draining lymph nodes, adjacent tissues. Study results and limitations: Tumors had less TCR diversity than lymph nodes, more than nontumor tissue.

The sample was axillary lymph node tissue. The V and J genes are TRBV12-3 or TRBV12-4 and TRBJ1-1; the D gene is possibly TRBD1 (5 bases). This TCR was recovered from a female donor with breast cancer. Some clones in this sample may be carry-over from other donors' samples. CDR3 in amino acids: CARTNMQGMNTEAFF. As DNA, the CDR3 is TGTGCCAGAACTAATATGCAGGGCATGAACACTGAAGCTTTCTTT.